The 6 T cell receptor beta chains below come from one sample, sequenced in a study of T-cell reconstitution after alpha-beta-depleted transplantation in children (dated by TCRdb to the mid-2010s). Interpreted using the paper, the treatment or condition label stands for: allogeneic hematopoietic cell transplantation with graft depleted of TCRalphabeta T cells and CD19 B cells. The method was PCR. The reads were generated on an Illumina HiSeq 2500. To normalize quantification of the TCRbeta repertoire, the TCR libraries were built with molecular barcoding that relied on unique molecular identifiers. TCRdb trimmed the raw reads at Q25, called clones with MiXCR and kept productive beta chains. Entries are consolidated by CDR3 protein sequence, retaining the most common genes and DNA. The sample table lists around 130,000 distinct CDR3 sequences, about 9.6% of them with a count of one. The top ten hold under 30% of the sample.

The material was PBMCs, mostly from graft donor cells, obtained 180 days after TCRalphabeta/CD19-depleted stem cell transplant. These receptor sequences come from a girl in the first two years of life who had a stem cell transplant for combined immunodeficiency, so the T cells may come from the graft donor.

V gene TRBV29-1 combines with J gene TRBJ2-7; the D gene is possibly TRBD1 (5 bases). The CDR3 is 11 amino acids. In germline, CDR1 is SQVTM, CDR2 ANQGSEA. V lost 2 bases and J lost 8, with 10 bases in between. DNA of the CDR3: TGCAGCGTTGAATCACAGGCTAAGCAGTACTTC. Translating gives CSVESQAKQYF.

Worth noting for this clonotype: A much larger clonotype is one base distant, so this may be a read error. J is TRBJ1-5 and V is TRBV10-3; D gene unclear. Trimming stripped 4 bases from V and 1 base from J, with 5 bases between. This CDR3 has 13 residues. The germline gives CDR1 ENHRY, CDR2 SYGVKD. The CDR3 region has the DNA TGTGCCATCAGTGGGAAAAGCAATCAGCCCCAGCATTTT. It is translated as CAISGKSNQPQHF.

Written as DNA, the CDR3 is TGTGCCCCCGGGAGGACTCGGGACAGCGGACAGCAGCCCCAGCATTTT. Translation gives CAPGRTRDSGQQPQHF. This chain joins TRBV3-1 and TRBJ1-5, with TRBD1 matching 7 bases. V shed 11 bases and J 7 bases; nucleotides not matched to a gene: 20. Germline CDR1 reads LGHDT; CDR2 reads YNNKEL (reference sequence). This CDR3 has 16 residues.

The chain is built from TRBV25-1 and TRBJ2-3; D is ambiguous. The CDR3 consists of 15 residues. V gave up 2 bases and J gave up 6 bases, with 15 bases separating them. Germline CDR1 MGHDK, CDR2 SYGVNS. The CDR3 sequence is CASSEKPHWADTQYF. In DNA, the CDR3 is TGTGCCAGCAGTGAAAAGCCCCACTGGGCGGATACGCAGTATTTT.

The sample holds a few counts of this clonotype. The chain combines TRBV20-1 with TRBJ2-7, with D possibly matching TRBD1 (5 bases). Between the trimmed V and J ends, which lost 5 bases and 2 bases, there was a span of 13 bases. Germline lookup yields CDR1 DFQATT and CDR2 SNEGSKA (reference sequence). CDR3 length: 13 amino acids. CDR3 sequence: CSALQEATYEQYF. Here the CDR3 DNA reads TGCAGTGCTTTACAGGAAGCTACCTACGAGCAGTACTTC.

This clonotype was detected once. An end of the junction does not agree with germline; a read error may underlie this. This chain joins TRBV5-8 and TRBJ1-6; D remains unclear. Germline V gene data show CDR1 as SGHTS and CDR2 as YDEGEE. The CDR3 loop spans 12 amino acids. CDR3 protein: CASSYQERILNF. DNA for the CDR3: TGTGCCAGCAGCTACCAGGAAAGGATACTCAACTTT.